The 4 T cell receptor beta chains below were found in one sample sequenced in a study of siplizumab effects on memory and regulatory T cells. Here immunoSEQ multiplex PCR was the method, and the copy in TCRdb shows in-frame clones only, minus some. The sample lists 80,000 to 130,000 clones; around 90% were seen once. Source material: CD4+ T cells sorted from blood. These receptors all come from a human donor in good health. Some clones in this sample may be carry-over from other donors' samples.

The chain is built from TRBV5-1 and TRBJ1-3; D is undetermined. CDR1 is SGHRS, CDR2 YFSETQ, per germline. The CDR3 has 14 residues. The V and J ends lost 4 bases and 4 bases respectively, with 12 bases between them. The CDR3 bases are TGCGCCAGCAGCCCAGGACTAGCGGGAAACACCATATATTTT. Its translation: CASSPGLAGNTIYF.

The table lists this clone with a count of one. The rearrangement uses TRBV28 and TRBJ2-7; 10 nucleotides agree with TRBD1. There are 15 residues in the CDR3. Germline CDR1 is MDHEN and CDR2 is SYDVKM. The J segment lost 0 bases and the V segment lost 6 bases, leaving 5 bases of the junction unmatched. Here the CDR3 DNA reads TGTGCCAGCAGACGGACAGGGGGGGCCTCCTACGAGCAGTACTTC. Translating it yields CASRRTGGASYEQYF.

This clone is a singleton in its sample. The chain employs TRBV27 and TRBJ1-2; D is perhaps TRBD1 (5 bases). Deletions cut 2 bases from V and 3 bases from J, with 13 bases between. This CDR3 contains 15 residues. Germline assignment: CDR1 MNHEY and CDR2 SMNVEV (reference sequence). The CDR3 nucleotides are TGTGCCAGCAGTTTAAAATTCGGGACTTACTATGGCTACACCTTC. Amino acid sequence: CASSLKFGTYYGYTF.

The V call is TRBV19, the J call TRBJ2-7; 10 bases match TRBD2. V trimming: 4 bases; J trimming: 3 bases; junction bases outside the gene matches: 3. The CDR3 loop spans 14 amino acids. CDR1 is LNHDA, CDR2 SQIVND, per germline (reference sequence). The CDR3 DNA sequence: TGTGCCAGTAGTACCCGGACTAGCGGCTACGAGCAGTACTTC. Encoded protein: CASSTRTSGYEQYF. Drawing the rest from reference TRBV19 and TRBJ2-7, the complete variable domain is DGGITQSPKYLFRKEGQNVTLSCEQNLNHDAMYWYRQDPGQGLRLIYYSQIVNDFQKGDIAEGYSVSREKKESFPLTVTSAQKNPTAFYLCASSTRTSGYEQYFGPGTRLTVT.